One and the same sample provided the 9 T cell receptor beta chains below, sequenced in a study of blood T cell repertoires in COVID-19. Assay: immunoSEQ multiplex PCR; the TCRdb copy retains only in-frame clones and omits some. The data hold 250,000 to 350,000 clones, with roughly 87% observed a single time. The sample taken for sequencing was peripheral blood. Receptor source: a man between 18 and 29 years old with active or convalescent COVID-19.

CDR3 region: CASSLAKGDRRAYEQYF. DNA for the CDR3: TGTGCCAGCAGCTTAGCGAAGGGTGACAGGCGGGCCTACGAGCAGTACTTC. The rearrangement joins TRBV7-2 to TRBJ2-7; D perhaps matches TRBD1 (6 bases). Between the trimmed V and J ends, which lost 0 bases and 2 bases, there was a span of 17 bases. The CDR3 has 17 residues. Looked up from germline, CDR1 is SGHTA and CDR2 is FQGNSA.

This clone was found once. The rearrangement links TRBV4-1 to TRBJ2-1; TRBD2 might be the D (6 bases). V lost 1 base and J 7 bases, leaving 14 bases between the germline ends. This CDR3 spans 15 amino acids. Per germline, CDR1 MGHRA and CDR2 YSYEKL. The CDR3, as DNA: TGCGCCAGCAGCCAAGTGTTGTCCAGCGGGAATGAGCAGTTCTTC. Translated, it gives CASSQVLSSGNEQFF.

This clone was recorded only once. Other DNA sequences in the same sample also yield this CDR3. This chain uses TRBV12-3 or TRBV12-4 with TRBJ1-2; D is unresolved. V lost 3 bases and J lost 8, with 7 bases in between. The CDR3 extends over 11 amino acids. CDR3: CASSFAGGYTF. The CDR3 region has the DNA TGTGCCAGCAGTTTTGCGGGGGGCTACACCTTC.

This clone was detected once. The CDR3 here is CATSSTFPAGGAVDEQYF. CDR3 nucleotide sequence: TGTGCCACCAGCAGTACCTTCCCGGCGGGGGGCGCAGTCGACGAGCAGTACTTC. The rearrangement joins TRBV15 to TRBJ2-7, with 8 positions matching TRBD2. Germline V lookup: CDR1 LNHNV, CDR2 YYDKDF (reference sequence). Trimming at V came to 3 bases and at J to 5 bases, leaving 18 bases not matched to a gene. The CDR3 is 18 residues long. Full variable domain (missing parts from reference TRBV15 and TRBJ2-7): DAMVIQNPRYQVTQFGKPVTLSCSQTLNHNVMYWYQQKSSQAPKLLFHYYDKDFNNEADTPDNFQSRRPNTSFCFLDIRSPGLGDTAMYLCATSSTFPAGGAVDEQYFGPGTRLTVT.

The chain joins TRBV19 to TRBJ2-3; tentatively, D is TRBD2 (6 bases). V was trimmed by 11 bases and J by 4 bases, leaving 16 bases between them. The CDR3 is 13 amino acids. Germline CDR1 LNHDA, CDR2 SQIVND (reference sequence). The CDR3 here is CAGRTPPSDTQYF. As DNA, the CDR3 is TGTGCCGGGAGGACACCCCCCTCAGATACGCAGTATTTT.

This clone has more than one count but fewer than ten. The sample contains more than one DNA sequence encoding this CDR3. The chain employs TRBV6-5 and TRBJ2-2; no definite D call. This CDR3 contains 13 residues. Germline values: CDR1 MNHEY, CDR2 SVGAGI. V gave up 2 bases and J gave up 3 bases, with 4 bases separating them. CDR3 amino acids: CASSYPYTGELFF. CDR3 DNA sequence: TGTGCCAGCAGTTACCCTTACACCGGGGAGCTGTTTTTT.

The rearrangement joins TRBV29-1 to TRBJ1-5; D remains unclear. Trimming cost V 5 bases and J 0 bases, with 8 bases left between them. The CDR3 runs 13 residues. Germline V gene sequence: CDR1 SQVTM, CDR2 ANQGSEA. The CDR3: CSVSDGSNQPQHF. The CDR3, as DNA: TGCAGCGTTAGCGACGGTAGCAATCAGCCCCAGCATTTT.

The chain is built from TRBV5-5 and TRBJ2-1, with D perhaps TRBD1 (6 bases). The V gene's germline CDR1 is SGHKS and CDR2 YYEKEE (reference sequence). This CDR3 is 16 amino acids long. Trimming left V 2 bases short and J 5 bases short, with 17 bases between. The CDR3 DNA follows: TGTGCCAGCAGCTTACGACCCGGACAGTATAACAATGAGCAGTTCTTC. As protein: CASSLRPGQYNNEQFF.

The chain links TRBV3-1 (or the pseudogene TRBV3-2) to TRBJ2-5; 11 nucleotides align to TRBD2. The J segment lost 5 bases and the V segment lost 4 bases, leaving 9 bases of the junction unmatched. CDR3 length: 16 amino acids. CDR1 and CDR2 (germline): LGHDT, YNNKEL (reference sequence). The CDR3 sequence is CASSRQLAGAGETQYF. The CDR3 DNA reads TGTGCCAGCAGCCGACAACTAGCGGGAGCGGGGGAGACCCAGTACTTC.